Described below is a single T cell receptor beta chain sequence and its context. Its antigen remains unidentified. This sample stems from a study of cytomegalovirus exposure and HLA in healthy donors. Study-level findings and limits: Several of the most significant clusters were apparently associated with common viral pathogens in a later analysis. Some public TCRs appeared in many individuals, while most sequences were rare.

PCR was performed using 60 Vbeta and 13 Jbeta primers. TCRdb's copy holds only in-frame clones and misses some; the assay was immunoSEQ multiplex PCR. The data contain 170,000 or so clones, around 77% of them seen just once; the ten biggest clones take up 1%. This clonotype was sampled from a woman in her 50s in good health and CMV-seropositive. Sample: PBMCs.

The CDR3 nucleotides read TGTGCCAGCAGTTCCAGGACAGGGTGGAACACTGAAGCTTTCTTT. Translating it yields CASSSRTGWNTEAFF. The chain employs TRBV6-6 and TRBJ1-1, with TRBD1 matching 8 bases. The length of the CDR3 is 15 residues. With 4 bases clipped from V and 1 base from J, the junction kept 5 bases outside the gene matches. Germline V lookup: CDR1 MNHNY, CDR2 SVGAGI (reference sequence).